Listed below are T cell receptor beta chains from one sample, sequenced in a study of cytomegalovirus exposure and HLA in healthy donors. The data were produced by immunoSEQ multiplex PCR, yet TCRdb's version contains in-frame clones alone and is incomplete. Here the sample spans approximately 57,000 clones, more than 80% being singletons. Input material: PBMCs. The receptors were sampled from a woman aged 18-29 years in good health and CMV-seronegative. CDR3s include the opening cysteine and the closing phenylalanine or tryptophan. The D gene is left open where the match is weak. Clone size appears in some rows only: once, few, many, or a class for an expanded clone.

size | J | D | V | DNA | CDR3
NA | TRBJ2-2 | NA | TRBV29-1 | TGCAGCGTTGACCAGGAGGGGACCGGGGAGCTGTTTTTT | CSVDQEGTGELFF
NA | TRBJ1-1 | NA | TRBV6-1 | TGTGCCAGCAGCCCGACAGCGTTCAACACTGAAGCTTTCTTT | CASSPTAFNTEAFF
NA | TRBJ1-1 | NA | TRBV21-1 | TGTGCCAGCAGCAAAGACCGAGGAGGCAGGTTCGCTGAAGCTTTCTTT | CASSKDRGGRFAEAFF
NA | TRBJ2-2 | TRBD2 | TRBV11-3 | TGTGCCAGCAGCCCACTAGCGGGCCGAGGGACCGGGGAGCTGTTTTTT | CASSPLAGRGTGELFF
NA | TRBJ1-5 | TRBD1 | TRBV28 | TGTGCCAGCAGGGGGACAGGTCGCAATCAGCCCCAGCATTTT | CASRGTGRNQPQHF
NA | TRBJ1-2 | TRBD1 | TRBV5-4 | TGTGCCAGCAGCCCCCGACAGGGTTCTGGCTACACCTTC | CASSPRQGSGYTF
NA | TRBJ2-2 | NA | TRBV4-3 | TGCGCCAGCAGCCAAGATCTCGCCAGTCACGGGGAGCTGTTTTTT | CASSQDLASHGELFF
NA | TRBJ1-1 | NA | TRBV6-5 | TGTGCCAGCAGCCCTAGGTTGGAGACTGAAGCTTTCTTT | CASSPRLETEAFF
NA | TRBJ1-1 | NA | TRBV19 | TGTGCCAGTAGTAATCAGGGTTTGAACACTGAAGCTTTCTTT | CASSNQGLNTEAFF
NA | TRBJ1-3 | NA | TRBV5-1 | TGCGCCAGCAGCTTCCTTCCCAGGATAGCGGCGGAAAACACCATATATTTT | CASSFLPRIAAENTIYF
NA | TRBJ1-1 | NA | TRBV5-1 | TGCGCCAGTAGCGCCCGGGGGAGGACGAACACTGAAGCTTTCTTT | CASSARGRTNTEAFF
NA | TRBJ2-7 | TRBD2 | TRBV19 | TGTGCCAGTAGTAGGGTAGCGGGGGCCTCCTACGAGCAGTACTTC | CASSRVAGASYEQYF
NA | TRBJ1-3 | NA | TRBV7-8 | TGTGCCAGCAGCTTCGTAGAGGGATACTCTGGAAACACCATATATTTT | CASSFVEGYSGNTIYF
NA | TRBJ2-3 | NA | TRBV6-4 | TGTGCCAGCAGTGACTCAGCAGGGACAGATACGCAGTATTTT | CASSDSAGTDTQYF
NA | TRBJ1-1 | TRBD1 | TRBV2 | TGTGCCAGCAGTGGACAGGGGAATGAAGCTTTCTTT | CASSGQGNEAFF
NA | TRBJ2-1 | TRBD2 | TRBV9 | TGTGCCAGCAGCGTAGAAGGCGGGAGGGCCGGCGATGAGCAGTTCTTC | CASSVEGGRAGDEQFF
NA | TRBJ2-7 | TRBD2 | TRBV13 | TGTGCCAGCAGCGATAGAACGGGAACAGCGGGGCACTACGAGCAGTACTTC | CASSDRTGTAGHYEQYF
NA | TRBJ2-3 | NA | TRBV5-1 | TGCGCCAGCAGCTTGGCCTCCGGAGAACTAGCAGCAGATACGCAGTATTTT | CASSLASGELAADTQYF
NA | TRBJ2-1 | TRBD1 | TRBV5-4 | TGTGCCAGCAGCTTCGGGACAGGTTTTGAGATGCAGTTCTTC | CASSFGTGFEMQFF
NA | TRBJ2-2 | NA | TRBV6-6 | TGTGCCAGCTGCCCGAGTTCGAACACCGGGGAGCTGTTTTTT | CASCPSSNTGELFF
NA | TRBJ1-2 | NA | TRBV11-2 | TGTGCCAGCAGCTTAGATGGGCGGAGGACTTACACCTTC | CASSLDGRRTYTF
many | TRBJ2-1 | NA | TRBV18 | TGTGCCAGCTCACTAAGACACCACAATGAGCAGTTCTTC | CASSLRHHNEQFF
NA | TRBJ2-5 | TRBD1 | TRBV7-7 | TGTGCCAGCAGCATGCAGGGGGTTGAGACCCAGTACTTC | CASSMQGVETQYF
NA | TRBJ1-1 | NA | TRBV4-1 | TGCGCCAGCAGCCAAGGGTCAAGGAGGAACACTGAAGCTTTCTTT | CASSQGSRRNTEAFF
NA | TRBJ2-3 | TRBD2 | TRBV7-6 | TGTGCCAGCAGTCCCCGGGGCGGGAGTCGCGGTACGCAGTATTTT | CASSPRGGSRGTQYF
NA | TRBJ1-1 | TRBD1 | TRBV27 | TGTGCCAGCAGCGGGACAGGGGCCTTCACTGAAGCTTTCTTT | CASSGTGAFTEAFF
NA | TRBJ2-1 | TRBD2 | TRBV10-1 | TGCGCCAGCAGTGAGGGCGGGGGGGACAATGAGCAGTTCTTC | CASSEGGGDNEQFF
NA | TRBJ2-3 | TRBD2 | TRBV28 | TGTGCCAGCAGTCCTATACCCCTAGCGGGAGTAGCAGATACGCAGTATTTT | CASSPIPLAGVADTQYF
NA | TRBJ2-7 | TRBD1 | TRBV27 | TGTGCCAGCAGTCCCTCGGGCAGGGGGCAGTGGCAGTACTTC | CASSPSGRGQWQYF
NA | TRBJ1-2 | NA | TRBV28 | TGTGCCAGCAGTGCCGGGAAGGACTATGGCTACACCTTC | CASSAGKDYGYTF
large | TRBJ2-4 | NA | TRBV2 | TGTGCCAGCAGTGAGTGGCAATTGAGGGCCAAAAACATTCAGTACTTC | CASSEWQLRAKNIQYF
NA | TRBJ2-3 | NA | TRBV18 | TGTGCCAGCTCACCACCCGGACACCGAGATACGCAGTATTTT | CASSPPGHRDTQYF
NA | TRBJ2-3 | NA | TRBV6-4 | TGTGCCAGCAGTGACCGAGGGATTCAAGGCACAGATACGCAGTATTTT | CASSDRGIQGTDTQYF
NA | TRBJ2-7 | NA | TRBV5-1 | TGCGCCAGCAGCTTACGACCCGGGACACCGGTCTTC | CASSLRPGTPVF